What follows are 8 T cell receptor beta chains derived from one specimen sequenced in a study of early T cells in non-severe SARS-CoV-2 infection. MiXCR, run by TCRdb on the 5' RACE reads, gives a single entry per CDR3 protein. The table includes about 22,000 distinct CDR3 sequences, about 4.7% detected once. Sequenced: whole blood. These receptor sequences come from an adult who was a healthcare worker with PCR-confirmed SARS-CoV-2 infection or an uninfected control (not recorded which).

CDR3 nucleotides: TGTGCCAGCAGAGCGGGTTGGGACACCGGGGAGCTGTTTTTT. It encodes CASRAGWDTGELFF. The chain couples TRBV2 to TRBJ2-2, with a weak D call TRBD2 (6 bases). CDR1 and CDR2 from the germline V gene are SNHLY and FYNNEI. The CDR3 has 14 residues. Trimming removed 6 bases from V and 3 bases from J, with 11 bases in between.

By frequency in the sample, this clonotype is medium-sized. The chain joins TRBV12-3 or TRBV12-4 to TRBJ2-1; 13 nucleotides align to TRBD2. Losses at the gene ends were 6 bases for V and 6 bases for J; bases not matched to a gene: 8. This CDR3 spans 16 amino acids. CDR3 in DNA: TGTGCCAGCAGCTCCGGGACTAGCGGGGTCCTCAATGAGCAGTTCTTC. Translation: CASSSGTSGVLNEQFF.

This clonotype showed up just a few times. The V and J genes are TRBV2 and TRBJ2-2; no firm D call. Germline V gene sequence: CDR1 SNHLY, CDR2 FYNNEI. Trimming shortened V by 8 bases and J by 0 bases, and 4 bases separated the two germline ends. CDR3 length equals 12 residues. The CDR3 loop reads CASGPNTGELFF. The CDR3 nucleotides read TGTGCCAGCGGTCCGAACACCGGGGAGCTGTTTTTT.

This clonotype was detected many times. The CDR3 nucleotides are TGTGCCAGCAGCTTAGCCGGGGGGGCGAGCACAGATACGCAGTATTTT. Its protein is CASSLAGGASTDTQYF. This chain uses TRBV7-9 with TRBJ2-3, with 8 bases matching TRBD2. Germline values: CDR1 SEHNR, CDR2 FQNEAQ (reference sequence). Trimming took 0 bases from V and 0 from J; bases not matched to a gene: 2. The CDR3 length is 16 residues.

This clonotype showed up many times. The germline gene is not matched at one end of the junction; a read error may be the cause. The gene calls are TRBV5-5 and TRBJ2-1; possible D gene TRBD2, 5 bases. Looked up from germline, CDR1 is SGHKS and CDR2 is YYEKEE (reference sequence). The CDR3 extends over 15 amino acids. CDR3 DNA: TGTGCCAGCAGCTTGACGGGGAACTCCCACAATGAGCAGTTCTTC. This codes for CASSLTGNSHNEQFF.

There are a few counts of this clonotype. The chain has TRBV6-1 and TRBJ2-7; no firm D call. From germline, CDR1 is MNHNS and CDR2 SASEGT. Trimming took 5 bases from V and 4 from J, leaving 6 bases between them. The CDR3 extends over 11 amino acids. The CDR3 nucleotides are TGTGCCAGCAGTTCGACTTACGAGCAGTACTTC. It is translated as CASSSTYEQYF.

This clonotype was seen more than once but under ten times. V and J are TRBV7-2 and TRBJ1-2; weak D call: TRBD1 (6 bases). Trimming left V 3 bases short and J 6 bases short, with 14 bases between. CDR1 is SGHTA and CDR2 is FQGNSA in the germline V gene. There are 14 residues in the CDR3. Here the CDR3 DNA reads TGTGCCAGCAGCTTCCAAGTTGGGGGCGATGGCTACACCTTC. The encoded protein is CASSFQVGGDGYTF.

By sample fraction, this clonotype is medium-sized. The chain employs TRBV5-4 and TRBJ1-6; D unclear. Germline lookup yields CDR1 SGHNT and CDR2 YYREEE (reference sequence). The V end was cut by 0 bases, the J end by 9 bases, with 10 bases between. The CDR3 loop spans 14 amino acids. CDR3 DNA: TGTGCCAGCAGCTTGGTTGGAGAAAGTTCACCCCTCCACTTT. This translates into CASSLVGESSPLHF.